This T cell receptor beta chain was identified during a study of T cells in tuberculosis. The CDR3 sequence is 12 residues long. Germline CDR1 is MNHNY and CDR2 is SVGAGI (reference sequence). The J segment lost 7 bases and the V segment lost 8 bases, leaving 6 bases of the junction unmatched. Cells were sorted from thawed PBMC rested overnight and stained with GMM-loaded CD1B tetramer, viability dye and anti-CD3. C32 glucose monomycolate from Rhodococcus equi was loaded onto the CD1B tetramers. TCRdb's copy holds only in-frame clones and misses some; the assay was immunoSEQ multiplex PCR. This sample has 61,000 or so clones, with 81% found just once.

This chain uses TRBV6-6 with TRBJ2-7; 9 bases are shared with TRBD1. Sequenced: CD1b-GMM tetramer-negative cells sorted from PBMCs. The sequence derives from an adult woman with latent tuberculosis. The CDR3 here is CASRTGVDEQYF. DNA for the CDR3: TGTGCCAGCCGGACAGGGGTTGATGAGCAGTACTTC.